This T cell receptor beta chain was sequenced in a study of T cells in Graves' hyperthyroidism and ophthalmopathy. This CDR3 comprises 12 residues. CDR1 is DFQATT, CDR2 SNEGSKA, per germline (reference sequence). The table lists this clonotype with many counts. Its antigen is currently unknown. An end of the junction does not agree with germline; a read error may underlie this. Whole-study findings and limits: Ophthalmopathy, as predicted by the model, came a median about seven months after the prediction. Ophthalmopathy was distinguished from stable hyperthyroidism by 13 V-J signatures. Among thyroid clonotypes expanded above 0.001, most also appeared in blood.

Template material for amplifying TCR beta CDR3 regions consisted of RNA transcripts. Researchers ran a first-round RT-PCR on the TCR CDR3 using the HTBI primer set. TCRdb itself ran the multiplex PCR reads through MiXCR, one entry per CDR3 protein. The sample has approximately 740,000 distinct CDR3 sequences, roughly 15% seen once. Fresh 10 ml peripheral blood yielded PBMCs. This TCR was sampled from a woman between 18 and 29 years old with Graves' hyperthyroidism. Sequenced material: blood. The chain links TRBV20-1 to TRBJ1-1; D possibly corresponds to TRBD1 (6 bases). The CDR3 loop is CSARGGYTEAFF. The CDR3 bases are TGCAGTGCCAGAGGGGGTTACACTGAAGCTTTCTTT.